A single sample is the source of the 17 T cell receptor beta chains below, sequenced in a study of blood T cells in healthy people across ages. The authors ran a second PCR of about 6 to 11 cycles using a sample-barcoded 5' primer and a J-beta primer mix. Each CDR3 protein is one row after TCRdb ran MiXCR on the 5' RACE reads. The sample shows about a million distinct CDR3 sequences, 35% to 40% of them seen only once. The material sequenced was blood. The origin of the receptors is a man aged 18 to 35 in good health.

V is TRBV9 and J is TRBJ2-1, with 8 bases identical to TRBD2. CDR3 length: 16 amino acids. V shed 0 bases and J 4 bases; nucleotides not matched to a gene: 6. CDR1 and CDR2 from the germline V gene are SGDLS and YYNGEE. The chain's CDR3 is CASSVGAAGEYNEQFF. The CDR3 region has the DNA TGTGCCAGCAGCGTAGGAGCAGCGGGGGAATACAATGAGCAGTTCTTC.

This clonotype was seen a handful of times. The V gene is TRBV9, the J gene TRBJ1-2; D is ambiguous. Trimming shortened V by 0 bases and J by 2 bases, and 8 bases separated the two germline ends. CDR1 is SGDLS and CDR2 is YYNGEE in the germline V gene. The CDR3 is made up of 14 amino acids. The CDR3 is CASSVEGWNYGYTF. The CDR3 nucleotides are TGTGCCAGCAGCGTAGAGGGCTGGAACTATGGCTACACCTTC.

The V call is TRBV9, the J call TRBJ2-3; no clear D. This CDR3 is 15 amino acids long. The ends were cut back, 4 bases at V and 5 bases at J, with 17 bases in the middle. From germline, CDR1 is SGDLS and CDR2 YYNGEE. The CDR3 protein is CASSTRSGVVDTQYF. Written as DNA, the CDR3 is TGTGCCAGCAGCACCCGGAGTGGGGTGGTAGATACGCAGTATTTT.

This clonotype has more than one count but fewer than ten. For the CDR3, the DNA is TGTGCCAGCAGCCGCGGACAGTCCTATAATTCACCCCTCCACTTT. It translates to CASSRGQSYNSPLHF. The chain carries TRBV25-1 and TRBJ1-6; the D gene is possibly TRBD1 (6 bases). The V gene's germline CDR1 is MGHDK and CDR2 SYGVNS. V was shortened by 6 bases and J by 1 base, with 10 bases between the two germline ends. CDR3 length: 15 residues.

This clonotype was observed a handful of times. The chain employs TRBV5-6 and TRBJ2-4; D uncertain. Between the trimmed V and J ends, which lost 4 bases and 9 bases, there was a span of 14 bases. This CDR3 region has 13 residues. Germline V CDR1 and CDR2: SGHDT, YYEEEE. The CDR3 is CASSPGQFPIQYF. Here the CDR3 DNA reads TGTGCCAGCAGCCCGGGCCAGTTCCCCATTCAGTACTTC.

This clonotype was counted only a few times. The rearrangement joins TRBV5-1 to TRBJ1-2, with D uncertain. The CDR3 contains 15 residues. Germline lookup yields CDR1 SGHRS and CDR2 YFSETQ. The germline V and J ends were trimmed by 0 bases and 7 bases, with 16 bases remaining between them. Here the CDR3 DNA reads TGCGCCAGCAGCTTGGCTTCCGAGGGAGTGGCTGGCTACACCTTC. Amino acids: CASSLASEGVAGYTF.

This clonotype was seen more than once but under ten times. J is TRBJ2-3 and V is TRBV20-1, with no clear D. The CDR3 contains 14 residues. Trimming pared 3 bases from V and 0 bases from J, leaving 10 bases between. In germline, CDR1 is DFQATT, CDR2 SNEGSKA (reference sequence). The CDR3 DNA is TGCAGTGCTAGGGGAATGGGGAGCACAGATACGCAGTATTTT. As protein: CSARGMGSTDTQYF.

The gene calls are TRBV4-2 and TRBJ1-1, with D unclear. Germline assignment: CDR1 LGHNA and CDR2 YNFKEQ. V was cut by 4 bases and J by 0 bases, with 9 bases left in between. There are 14 residues in the CDR3. CDR3 sequence (DNA): TGTGCCAGCAGCCGACCGCAAATGAACACTGAAGCTTTCTTT. It is translated as CASSRPQMNTEAFF.

This clonotype was picked up many times. This rearrangement joins TRBV11-1 to TRBJ2-7; 9 bases fit TRBD1. CDR3 length equals 15 residues. The germline V gene encodes CDR1 SGHAT and CDR2 FQDESV (reference sequence). Germline trimming cut 3 bases from V and 2 bases from J; bases unmatched to any gene: 5. CDR3 sequence reads: CASSFRDRVTYEQYF. The CDR3 DNA follows: TGTGCCAGCAGCTTTCGGGACAGGGTTACCTACGAGCAGTACTTC. Combining the CDR3 with reference TRBV11-1 and TRBJ2-7 gives the whole variable domain EAEVAQSPRYKITEKSQAVAFWCDPISGHATLYWYRQILGQGPELLVQFQDESVVDDSQLPKDRFSAERLKGVDSTLKIQPAELGDSAMYLCASSFRDRVTYEQYFGPGTRLTVT.

This clonotype appeared a few times. V usage is TRBV7-2 and J usage is TRBJ2-5; 8 bases agree with TRBD2. The CDR3 consists of 17 residues. The J segment lost 1 base and the V segment lost 2 bases, leaving 9 bases of the junction unmatched. Looked up from germline, CDR1 is SGHTA and CDR2 is FQGNSA. The CDR3 here is CASSLLAGRPFQETQYF. The CDR3 nucleotides are TGTGCCAGCAGCTTATTAGCGGGGCGCCCTTTCCAAGAGACCCAGTACTTC.

The chain combines TRBV7-8 with TRBJ2-3; the match to TRBD1 covers 11 bases. With 5 bases clipped from V and 2 bases from J, the junction kept 6 bases outside the gene matches. Germline CDR1 SGHVS, CDR2 FQNEAQ. The CDR3 spans 16 residues. In DNA form, the CDR3 reads TGTGCCAGCAGCCACGGACAGGGGGCTTTCACAGATACGCAGTATTTT. Translated, it gives CASSHGQGAFTDTQYF.

The V gene is TRBV3-1, the J gene TRBJ2-3; maybe TRBD2 (6 bases). Trimming took 0 bases from V and 5 from J, leaving 12 bases between them. The CDR3 runs to 15 residues. Germline lookup yields CDR1 LGHDT and CDR2 YNNKEL (reference sequence). CDR3 in DNA: TGTGCCAGCAGCCAAGATTCTGGGGGGAGAGATACGCAGTATTTT. Its translation: CASSQDSGGRDTQYF.

The chain joins TRBV7-9 to TRBJ2-1, with a tentative D call TRBD2 (5 bases). Trimming pared 4 bases from V and 5 bases from J, leaving 15 bases between. The CDR3 extends over 15 amino acids. CDR1 is SEHNR, CDR2 FQNEAQ, per germline (reference sequence). CDR3 sequence reads: CASSSLAGEDNEQFF. Written as DNA, the CDR3 is TGTGCCAGCAGCTCCCTAGCCGGGGAAGACAATGAGCAGTTCTTC.

The CDR3 nucleotides are TGTGCCAGCAGCTTGGGCGGGGACAGGGGGACCGCAACTAATGAAAAACTGTTTTTT. Its translation: CASSLGGDRGTATNEKLFF. The V call is TRBV5-4, the J call TRBJ1-4; 11 bases align to TRBD1. The germline CDR1 and CDR2 sequences are SGHNT and YYREEE (reference sequence). V trimming: 0 bases; J trimming: 0 bases; junction bases outside the gene matches: 7. This CDR3 is 19 amino acids long.

The chain combines TRBV28 with TRBJ2-5, with 13 positions matching TRBD2. V was clipped by 6 bases and J by 3 bases; unmatched bases: 16. The CDR3 is 19 residues long. Germline loops: CDR1 MDHEN, CDR2 SYDVKM. The CDR3 here is CASRTSGGAGTPYEETQYF. In DNA form, the CDR3 reads TGTGCCAGCAGAACTAGCGGGGGGGCGGGTACCCCCTATGAAGAGACCCAGTACTTC.

This sequence joins TRBV6-5 and TRBJ1-2, with TRBD1 as a possible D gene (6 bases). V gave up 5 bases and J gave up 2 bases, with 15 bases separating them. Germline loops: CDR1 MNHEY, CDR2 SVGAGI. The length of the CDR3 is 15 residues. CDR3 protein: CASSDRQANNYGYTF. The CDR3 nucleotides read TGTGCCAGCAGTGATCGACAGGCGAACAACTATGGCTACACCTTC.

The rearrangement joins TRBV10-3 to TRBJ1-1; possibly TRBD1 for D (6 bases). The V and J ends lost 3 bases and 1 base respectively, with 12 bases between them. CDR3 length equals 15 residues. The germline V gene encodes CDR1 ENHRY and CDR2 SYGVKD. CDR3 sequence (DNA): TGTGCCATCAGTGATTACAGGGAATCGAACACTGAAGCTTTCTTT. It translates to CAISDYRESNTEAFF.